This TCR beta chain was recorded in a study of T cell repertoires in cytomegalovirus infection. Study at large: Carrying CMV and the relevant HLA type showed in public TCR beta signatures.

CDR3 length: 14 amino acids. Trimming cost V 4 bases and J 0 bases, with 10 bases left between them. CDR1 MNHEY and CDR2 SMNVEV come from the germline V gene (reference sequence). In regard to this clonotype: The antigen remains unidentified.

TCRdb processed the reads anew with MiXCR; each CDR3 protein has one entry. The repertoire holds 650,000 to 900,000 distinct CDR3 sequences, with 30% to 35% as singletons. The rearrangement links TRBV27 to TRBJ2-7; D is undetermined. Sequenced material: cultured CD8+ T cells from PBMCs, taken from culture after CMV antigen stimulation. The source of this sequence is a human donor in good health (CMV status not recorded). Some clones in this sample may be carry-over from other donors' samples. The CDR3 is CASSYATHSYEQYF. Written as DNA, the CDR3 is TGTGCCAGCAGTTACGCGACACACTCCTACGAGCAGTACTTC.